Listed below are T cell receptor beta chains from one sample, sequenced in a study of CXCR3-negative and CXCR3-positive naive CD8 T cells. TCRdb reworked the 5' RACE reads into one entry per CDR3 protein, no DNA. The sample data list about 150,000 distinct CDR3 sequences. Material for sequencing was naive CXCR3+ CD8+ T cells from blood. The receptors originated from a human donor in good health. Some clones in this sample may be carry-over from other donors' samples. CDR3s include the opening cysteine and the closing phenylalanine or tryptophan. Fields, in order: V gene, J gene, CDR3 protein.

v_gene: TRBV5-6
j_gene: TRBJ2-1
CDR3aa: CASSLGWGTYNEQFF

v_gene: TRBV29-1
j_gene: TRBJ2-3
CDR3aa: CSVELAVSTDTQYF

v_gene: TRBV5-1
j_gene: TRBJ2-2
CDR3aa: CASNPGTGTNTGELVF

v_gene: TRBV20-1
j_gene: TRBJ2-3
CDR3aa: CSARELTGTPLDTQYF

v_gene: TRBV4-1
j_gene: TRBJ2-7
CDR3aa: CASSQAPGQGPEEQYF

v_gene: TRBV11-2
j_gene: TRBJ2-7
CDR3aa: CASSGGTHEQYF

v_gene: TRBV7-3
j_gene: TRBJ2-1
CDR3aa: CASSSVYSGPLSSYNEQFF

v_gene: TRBV6-5
j_gene: TRBJ1-1
CDR3aa: CASSYPGNTEAFF

v_gene: TRBV30
j_gene: TRBJ2-1
CDR3aa: CAWSADRNEQFF

v_gene: TRBV20-1
j_gene: TRBJ2-1
CDR3aa: CSGGGFYNEQFF

v_gene: TRBV6-5
j_gene: TRBJ2-1
CDR3aa: CASTPSGSSYNEQFF

v_gene: TRBV19
j_gene: TRBJ1-2
CDR3aa: CASSIDRAGLSSYTF

v_gene: TRBV12-3/TRBV12-4
j_gene: TRBJ2-2
CDR3aa: CASSSLAGGRTGELFF

v_gene: TRBV28
j_gene: TRBJ1-2
CDR3aa: CASSFLRQGADYGYTF

v_gene: TRBV28
j_gene: TRBJ2-7
CDR3aa: CASNRDSYEQYF

v_gene: TRBV7-8
j_gene: TRBJ2-2
CDR3aa: CASSWGLGNTGELFF

v_gene: TRBV15
j_gene: TRBJ2-1
CDR3aa: CATSRDSGGAYNEQFF

v_gene: TRBV13
j_gene: TRBJ2-1
CDR3aa: CASSPRGGYYNEQFF

v_gene: TRBV4-1
j_gene: TRBJ2-5
CDR3aa: CASSQASIQYF

v_gene: TRBV6-5
j_gene: TRBJ2-7
CDR3aa: CASSYGDEQYF

v_gene: TRBV4-3
j_gene: TRBJ1-6
CDR3aa: CASSQDSINSPLHF

v_gene: TRBV7-3
j_gene: TRBJ2-2
CDR3aa: CASSTRGGNTGELFF

v_gene: TRBV7-9
j_gene: TRBJ1-1
CDR3aa: CASSLGSTEAFF